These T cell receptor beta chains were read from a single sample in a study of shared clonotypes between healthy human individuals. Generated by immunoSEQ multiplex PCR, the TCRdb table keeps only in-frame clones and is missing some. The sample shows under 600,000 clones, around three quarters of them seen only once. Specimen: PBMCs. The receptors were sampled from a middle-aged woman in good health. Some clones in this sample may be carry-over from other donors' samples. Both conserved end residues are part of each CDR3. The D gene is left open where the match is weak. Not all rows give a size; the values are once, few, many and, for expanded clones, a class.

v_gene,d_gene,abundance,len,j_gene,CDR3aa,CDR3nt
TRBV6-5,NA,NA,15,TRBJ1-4,CASSYWGSRDEKLFF,TGTGCCAGCAGTTACTGGGGTAGTAGAGACGAAAAACTGTTTTTT
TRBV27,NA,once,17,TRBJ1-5,CASSLAGDPERHQPQHF,TGTGCCAGCAGTTTAGCGGGGGACCCTGAACGACATCAGCCCCAGCATTTT
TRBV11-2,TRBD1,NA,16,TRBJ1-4,CASSWGQGATNEKLFF,TGTGCCAGCAGCTGGGGACAGGGAGCAACTAATGAAAAACTGTTTTTT
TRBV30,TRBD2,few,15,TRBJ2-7,CAWSVLAGVRYEQYF,TGTGCCTGGAGTGTACTAGCGGGAGTAAGGTACGAGCAGTACTTC
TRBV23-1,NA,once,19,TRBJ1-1,CASSQSCEVEGVLLTEAFF,TGCGCCAGCAGTCAATCTTGTGAGGTAGAGGGGGTGTTGCTCACTGAAGCTTTCTTT
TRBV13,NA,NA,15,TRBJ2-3,CASSRPLGSADTQYF,TGTGCCAGCAGCCGCCCCTTGGGTAGCGCAGATACGCAGTATTTT
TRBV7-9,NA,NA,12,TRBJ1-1,CASSLEGSGAFF,TGTGCCAGCAGCTTAGAGGGGTCGGGAGCTTTCTTT
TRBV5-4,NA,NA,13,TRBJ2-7,CASSLDRVYEQYF,TGTGCCAGCAGCTTGGACAGGGTTTACGAGCAGTACTTC
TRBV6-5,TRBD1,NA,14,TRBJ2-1,CASRQTGTYNEQFF,TGTGCCAGCAGGCAGACAGGGACCTACAATGAGCAGTTCTTC
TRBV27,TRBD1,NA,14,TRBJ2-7,CASSTTGGSYEQYF,TGTGCCAGCAGTACGACAGGGGGCTCCTACGAGCAGTACTTC
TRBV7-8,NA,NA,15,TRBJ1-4,CASSGLRATNEKLFF,TGTGCCAGCAGCGGCCTTCGGGCCACTAATGAAAAACTGTTTTTT
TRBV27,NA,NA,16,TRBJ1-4,CASSKTGHATNEKLFF,TGTGCCAGCAGTAAGACAGGCCATGCAACTAATGAAAAACTGTTTTTT
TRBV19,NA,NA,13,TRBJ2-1,CASSIDRDNEQFF,TGTGCCAGTAGTATAGACAGAGACAATGAGCAGTTCTTC
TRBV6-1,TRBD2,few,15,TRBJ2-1,CASSEHGLAEDEQFF,TGTGCCAGCAGTGAACACGGACTAGCGGAAGATGAGCAGTTCTTC
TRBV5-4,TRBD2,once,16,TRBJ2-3,CASSSRAGVSTDTQYF,TGTGCCAGCAGCTCGAGGGCGGGAGTTAGCACAGATACGCAGTATTTT
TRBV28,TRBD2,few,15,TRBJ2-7,CASRRTSGGSYEQYF,TGTGCCAGCAGACGGACTAGCGGGGGCTCCTACGAGCAGTACTTC
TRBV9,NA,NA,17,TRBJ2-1,CASSVASTPGGPLGQFF,TGTGCCAGCAGCGTAGCGTCCACCCCCGGGGGCCCGCTTGGGCAGTTCTTC
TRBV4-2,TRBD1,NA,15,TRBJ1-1,CASSQDPTGTAMAFF,TGTGCCAGCAGCCAAGATCCCACCGGGACAGCGATGGCTTTCTTT
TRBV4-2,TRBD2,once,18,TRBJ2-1,CASSLAQLREGIYNEQFF,TGTGCCAGCAGCTTAGCGCAGTTACGGGAGGGTATCTACAATGAGCAGTTCTTC
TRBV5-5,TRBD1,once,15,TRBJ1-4,CASSLVGTGHEKLFF,TGTGCCAGCAGCTTGGTGGGGACAGGGCATGAAAAACTGTTTTTT
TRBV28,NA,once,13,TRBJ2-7,CASSLNRVYEQYF,TGTGCCAGCAGTCTAAACAGGGTTTACGAGCAGTACTTC
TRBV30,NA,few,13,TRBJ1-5,CAWSRGPNQPQHF,TGTGCCTGGAGTAGGGGACCGAATCAGCCCCAGCATTTT
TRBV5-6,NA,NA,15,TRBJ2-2,CASSLAWDWAGELFF,TGTGCCAGCAGCTTGGCTTGGGATTGGGCCGGGGAGCTGTTTTTT
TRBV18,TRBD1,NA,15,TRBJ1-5,CASSQQGASNQPQHF,TGTGCCAGCTCACAACAGGGGGCGAGCAATCAGCCCCAGCATTTT
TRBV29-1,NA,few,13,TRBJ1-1,CSGRVAVNTEAFF,TGCAGCGGCCGAGTGGCGGTGAACACTGAAGCTTTCTTT
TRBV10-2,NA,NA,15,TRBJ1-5,CASRPQGPNNQPQHF,TGCGCCAGCAGGCCCCAGGGGCCCAACAATCAGCCCCAGCATTTT
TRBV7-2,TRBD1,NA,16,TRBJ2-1,CASSKEPGQGEVEQFF,TGTGCCAGCAGCAAGGAGCCGGGACAGGGGGAAGTTGAGCAGTTCTTC
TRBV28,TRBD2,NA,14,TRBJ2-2,CASKAGTYSKELFF,TGTGCCAGTAAAGCGGGAACCTACAGCAAGGAGCTGTTTTTT
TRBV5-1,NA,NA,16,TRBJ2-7,CASSLLPTGQRPEQYF,TGCGCCAGCAGCTTACTCCCCACGGGACAACGTCCCGAGCAGTACTTC
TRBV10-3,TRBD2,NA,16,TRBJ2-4,CAISNGGLVGKNIQYF,TGTGCCATCAGCAACGGGGGACTAGTGGGCAAAAACATTCAGTACTTC
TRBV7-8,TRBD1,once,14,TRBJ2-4,CASTVTGDRNIQYF,TGTGCCAGCACCGTGACAGGGGATAGAAACATTCAGTACTTC
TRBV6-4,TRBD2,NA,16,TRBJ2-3,CASSDSGTSGTDTQYF,TGTGCCAGCAGTGACTCTGGGACTAGCGGCACAGATACGCAGTATTTT
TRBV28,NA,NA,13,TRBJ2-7,CASSSPGVTEQYF,TGTGCCAGCAGTTCTCCGGGAGTCACCGAGCAGTACTTC
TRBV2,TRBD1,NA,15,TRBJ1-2,CASSERQGAPDGYTF,TGTGCCAGCAGTGAACGGCAGGGGGCTCCGGATGGCTACACCTTC
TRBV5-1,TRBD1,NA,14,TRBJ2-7,CASSLGQGYYEQYF,TGCGCCAGCAGCTTGGGACAGGGTTACTACGAGCAGTACTTC
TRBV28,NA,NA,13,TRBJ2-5,CASSLRVQETQYF,TGTGCCAGCAGTTTGCGTGTCCAAGAGACCCAGTACTTC
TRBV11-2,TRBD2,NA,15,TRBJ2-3,CASSQGLAGADTQYF,TGTGCCAGCAGCCAGGGACTAGCGGGAGCAGATACGCAGTATTTT
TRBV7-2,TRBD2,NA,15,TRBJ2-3,CASSHTSGFTDTQYF,TGTGCCAGCAGCCACACTAGCGGATTCACAGATACGCAGTATTTT
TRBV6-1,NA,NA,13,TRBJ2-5,CASSGQVQETQYF,TGTGCCAGCAGTGGACAGGTCCAAGAGACCCAGTACTTC
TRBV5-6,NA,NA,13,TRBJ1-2,CASSLRGSYGYTF,TGTGCCAGCAGCTTGAGAGGGAGCTATGGCTACACCTTC
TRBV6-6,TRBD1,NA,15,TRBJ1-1,CASRQEGQGSTEAFF,TGTGCCAGCCGTCAAGAGGGACAGGGGAGCACTGAAGCTTTCTTT
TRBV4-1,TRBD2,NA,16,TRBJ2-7,CASSQSLAGSSYEQYF,TGCGCCAGCAGCCAAAGCCTAGCGGGCAGCTCCTACGAGCAGTACTTC
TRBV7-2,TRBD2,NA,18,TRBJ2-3,CASSSPGGASGRTDTQYF,TGTGCCAGCAGCTCGCCTGGTGGGGCTAGCGGGAGGACAGATACGCAGTATTTT
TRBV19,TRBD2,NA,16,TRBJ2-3,CASSFRLAGGSDTQYF,TGTGCCAGTAGTTTCCGACTAGCGGGAGGGTCAGATACGCAGTATTTT
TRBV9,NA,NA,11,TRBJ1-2,CARRTVPGYTF,TGTGCCAGAAGGACGGTGCCCGGCTACACCTTC
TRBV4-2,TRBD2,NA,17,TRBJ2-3,CASSQDPVSGRGDTQYF,TGTGCCAGCAGCCAAGATCCGGTTTCCGGGAGGGGAGATACGCAGTATTTT
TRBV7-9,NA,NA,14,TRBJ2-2,CASSPSGVAGELFF,TGTGCCAGCAGCCCGTCGGGGGTTGCCGGGGAGCTGTTTTTT
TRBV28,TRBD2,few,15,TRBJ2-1,CASRGLALSYNEQFF,TGTGCCAGCAGGGGACTAGCCCTTTCCTACAATGAGCAGTTCTTC